This T cell receptor (beta chain) was sequenced in a study of post-analysis software for immune sequencing data. In the study overall: Patients had relapsing-remitting, secondary progressive or progressive-relapsing multiple sclerosis; some lacked subtype. Study findings and constraints: For normalized Chao1 diversity, multiple sclerosis patients scored significantly lower than controls did. Strong same-batch co-clustering of samples appeared with F measure clustering. Four or five TRBV segments, TRBV5-6, TRBV5-1 and TRBV20-1 among them, were found more frequent in patients than controls.

Germline V gives CDR1 SQVTM, CDR2 ANQGSEA. CDR3 length equals 14 residues. The J segment lost 5 bases and the V segment lost 3 bases, leaving 7 bases of the junction unmatched. Included in the TCR beta cDNA libraries were unique molecular identifiers. The yield from roughly 1 to 10 million T cells was some 500,000 cDNA molecules in total. TCRdb reprocessed the PCR reads with MiXCR, giving one entry per CDR3 protein. The profile shows roughly 800,000 distinct CDR3 sequences, 25% to 30% of them singletons. To note about this clonotype: Its antigen is not identified.

V usage is TRBV29-1 and J usage is TRBJ1-2; 9 bases align to TRBD1. Sequences were obtained from blood. The receptor's source is a girl aged 5-17 years with multiple sclerosis. CDR3 residues: CSVDRGGQGYGYTF. The CDR3 bases are TGCAGCGTTGATAGAGGGGGACAGGGTTATGGCTACACCTTC.